This T cell receptor beta chain was found in a study of identical twins. This clonotype was counted between two and nine times. TCRdb independently ran MiXCR on the 5' RACE reads; one entry per CDR3 protein. Here the sample spans roughly 290,000 distinct CDR3 sequences, 8% to 9% being singletons. Germline V lookup: CDR1 SGHRS, CDR2 YFSETQ. The CDR3 loop spans 14 amino acids. V was trimmed by 4 bases and J by 6 bases, leaving 13 bases between them. These same data were also listed under a study on yellow fever vaccine responses in identical twins.

Input material: memory (CD45RO+) T cells sorted from blood. The V gene is TRBV5-1, the J gene TRBJ1-4, with D possibly matching TRBD1 (6 bases). The clonotype originates from a woman younger than 35 in good health. The CDR3 reads CASSLTGQYEKLFF. The CDR3 region has the DNA TGCGCCAGCAGCCTGACAGGACAGTATGAAAAACTGTTTTTT.